The clone carrying this T cell receptor beta chain was counted at least ten times. This sample is part of a study of neurological immune-mediated disorders. The cDNA was produced through 5'RACE with 10-nucleotide random UMIs. MiXCR was run by TCRdb on the 5' RACE reads, yielding one entry per CDR3 protein. Here the sample spans 35,000 to 45,000 distinct CDR3 sequences, less than 8.5% being singletons. The germline CDR1 and CDR2 sequences are MRHNA and SNTAGT. CDR3 size: 13 residues. Germline trimming cut 8 bases from V and 1 base from J; bases unmatched to any gene: 3. The chain carries TRBV6-4 and TRBJ2-3, with 7 bases matching TRBD1. The material sequenced was PBMCs. The source is a woman aged 40 to 50 in good health. The CDR3 is CASSGTGTDTQYF. The CDR3 nucleotides read TGTGCCAGCTCAGGGACAGGCACAGATACGCAGTATTTT.